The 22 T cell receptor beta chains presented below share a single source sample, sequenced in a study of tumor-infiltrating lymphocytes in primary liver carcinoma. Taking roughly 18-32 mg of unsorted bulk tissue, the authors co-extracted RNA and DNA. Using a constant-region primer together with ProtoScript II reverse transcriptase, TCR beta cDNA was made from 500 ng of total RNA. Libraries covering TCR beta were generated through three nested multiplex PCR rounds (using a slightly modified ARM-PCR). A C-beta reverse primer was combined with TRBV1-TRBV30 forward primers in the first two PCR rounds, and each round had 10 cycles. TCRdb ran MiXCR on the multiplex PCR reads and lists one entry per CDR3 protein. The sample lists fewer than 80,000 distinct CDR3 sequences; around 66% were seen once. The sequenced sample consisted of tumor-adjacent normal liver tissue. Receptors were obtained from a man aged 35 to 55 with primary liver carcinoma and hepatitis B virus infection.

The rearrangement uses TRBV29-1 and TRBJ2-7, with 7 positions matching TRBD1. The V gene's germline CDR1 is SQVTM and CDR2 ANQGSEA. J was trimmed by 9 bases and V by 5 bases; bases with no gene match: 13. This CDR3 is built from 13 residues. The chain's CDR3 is CSVIPTGLHGQYF. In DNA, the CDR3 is TGCAGCGTTATCCCGACAGGGCTCCACGGGCAGTACTTC.

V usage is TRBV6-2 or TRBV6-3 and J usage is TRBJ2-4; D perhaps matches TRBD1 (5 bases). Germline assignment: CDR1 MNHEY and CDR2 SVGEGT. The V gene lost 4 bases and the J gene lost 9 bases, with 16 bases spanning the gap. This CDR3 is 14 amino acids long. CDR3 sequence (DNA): TGTGCCAGCAGTTGGCCAGGGCAAACAAGCATTCAGTACTTC. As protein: CASSWPGQTSIQYF.

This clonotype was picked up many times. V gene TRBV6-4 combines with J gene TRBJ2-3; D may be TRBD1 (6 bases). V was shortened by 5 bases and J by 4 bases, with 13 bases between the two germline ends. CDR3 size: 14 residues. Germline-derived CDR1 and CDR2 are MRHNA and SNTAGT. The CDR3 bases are TGTGCCAGCAGTCCCAGGGGCAACCCAGATACGCAGTATTTT. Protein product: CASSPRGNPDTQYF.

CDR3 DNA sequence: TGTGCCAACAGTGCCGGAACTAGAGGGATTAATGAGCAGTTCTTC. This translates into CANSAGTRGINEQFF. The chain links TRBV11-3 to TRBJ2-1, with D tentatively TRBD2 (5 bases). The CDR3 is 15 residues long. The germline V gene has CDR1 SGHNT and CDR2 YENEEA. With 10 bases removed from V and 7 bases from J, the gap between germline ends came to 23 bases.

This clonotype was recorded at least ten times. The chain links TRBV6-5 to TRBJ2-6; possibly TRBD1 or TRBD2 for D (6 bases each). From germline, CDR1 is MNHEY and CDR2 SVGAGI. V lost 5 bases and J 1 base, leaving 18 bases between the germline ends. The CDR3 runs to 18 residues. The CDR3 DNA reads TGTGCCAGCAGTGCGAAGGGCGGGACACCGTCTGGGGCCAACGTCCTGACTTTC. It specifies CASSAKGGTPSGANVLTF.

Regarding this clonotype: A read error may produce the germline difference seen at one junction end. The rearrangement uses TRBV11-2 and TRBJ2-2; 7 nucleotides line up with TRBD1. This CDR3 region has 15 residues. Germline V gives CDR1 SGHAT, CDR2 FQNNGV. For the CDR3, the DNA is TGTGCCAGCAGCTCAAGGGACAGCAACACCGTGGAGCTGTTTTTT. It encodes CASSSRDSNTVELFF.

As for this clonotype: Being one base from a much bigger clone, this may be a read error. The CDR3 nucleotides read TGCGCCAGCAGCTTCGCCGGGATAAGCCCCTACGAGCACTACTTC. Protein: CASSFAGISPYEHYF. The V and J genes are TRBV5-1 and TRBJ2-7; tentatively, D is TRBD2 (5 bases). Looked up from germline, CDR1 is SGHRS and CDR2 is YFSETQ. The CDR3 is 15 amino acids.

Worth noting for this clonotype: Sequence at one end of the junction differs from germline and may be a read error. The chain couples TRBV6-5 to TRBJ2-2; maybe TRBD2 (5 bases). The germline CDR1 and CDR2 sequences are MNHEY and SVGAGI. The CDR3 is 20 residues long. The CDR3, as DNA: TGTGCCAGCAGGAAACTAGTGTCCGATTGGTGGAGATCGAACACTGGGGAACTGTTTTTT. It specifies CASRKLVSDWWRSNTGELFF.

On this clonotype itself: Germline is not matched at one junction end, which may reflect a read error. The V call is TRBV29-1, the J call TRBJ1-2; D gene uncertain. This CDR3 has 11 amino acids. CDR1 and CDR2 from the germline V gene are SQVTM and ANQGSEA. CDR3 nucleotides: TGCAACGTTGTCCAAGGGAGTGGCTACACCTTC. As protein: CNVVQGSGYTF. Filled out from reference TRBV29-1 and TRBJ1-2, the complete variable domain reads SAVISQKPSRDICQRGTSLTIQCQVDSQVTMMFWYRQQPGQSLTLIATANQGSEATYESGFVIDKFPISRPNLTFSTLTVSNMSPEDSSIYLCNVVQGSGYTFGSGTRLTVV.

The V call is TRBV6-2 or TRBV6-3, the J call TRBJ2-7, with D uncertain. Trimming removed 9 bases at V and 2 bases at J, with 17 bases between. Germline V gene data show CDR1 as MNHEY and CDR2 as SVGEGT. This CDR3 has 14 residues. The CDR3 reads CARSRVERAYEQYF. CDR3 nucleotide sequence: TGTGCCAGGAGCCGCGTAGAGAGAGCCTACGAGCAGTACTTC.

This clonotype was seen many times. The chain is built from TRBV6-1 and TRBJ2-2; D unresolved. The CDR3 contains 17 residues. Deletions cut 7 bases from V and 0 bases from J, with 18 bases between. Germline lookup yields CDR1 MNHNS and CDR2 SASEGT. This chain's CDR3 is CASTEWARGPNTGELFF. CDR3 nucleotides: TGTGCCAGCACCGAATGGGCCAGAGGACCGAACACCGGGGAGCTGTTTTTT.

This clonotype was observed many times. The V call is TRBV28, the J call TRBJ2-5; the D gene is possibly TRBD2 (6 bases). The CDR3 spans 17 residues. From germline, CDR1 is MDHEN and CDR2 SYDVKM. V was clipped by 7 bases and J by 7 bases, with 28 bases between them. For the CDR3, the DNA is TGTGCCAGCATCGGCAACGCGGGGCAGGGACCCTTGGGGACCCAGTACTTC. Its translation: CASIGNAGQGPLGTQYF.

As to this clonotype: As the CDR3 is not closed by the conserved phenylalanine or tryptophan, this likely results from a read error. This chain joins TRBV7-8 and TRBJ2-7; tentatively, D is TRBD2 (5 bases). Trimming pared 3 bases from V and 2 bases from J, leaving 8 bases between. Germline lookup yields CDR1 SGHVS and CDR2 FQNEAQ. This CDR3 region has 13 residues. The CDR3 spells CASSFTSAYEQYS. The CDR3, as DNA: TGTGCCAGCAGCTTTACTAGTGCCTACGAGCAGTACTCC.

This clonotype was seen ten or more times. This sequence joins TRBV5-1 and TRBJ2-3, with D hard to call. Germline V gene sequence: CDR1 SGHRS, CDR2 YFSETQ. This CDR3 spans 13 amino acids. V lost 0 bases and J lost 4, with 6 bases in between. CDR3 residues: CASSLVPPDTQYF. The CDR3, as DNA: TGCGCCAGCAGCTTGGTTCCCCCAGATACGCAGTATTTT.

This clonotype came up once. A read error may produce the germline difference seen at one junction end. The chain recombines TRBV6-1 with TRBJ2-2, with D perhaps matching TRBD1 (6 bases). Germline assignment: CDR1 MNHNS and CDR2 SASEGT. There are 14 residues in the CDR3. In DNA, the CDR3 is TGTGCCAGGCTAGGACAGCCGAACATCGGGGAGCTGTTTTTT. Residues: CARLGQPNIGELFF.

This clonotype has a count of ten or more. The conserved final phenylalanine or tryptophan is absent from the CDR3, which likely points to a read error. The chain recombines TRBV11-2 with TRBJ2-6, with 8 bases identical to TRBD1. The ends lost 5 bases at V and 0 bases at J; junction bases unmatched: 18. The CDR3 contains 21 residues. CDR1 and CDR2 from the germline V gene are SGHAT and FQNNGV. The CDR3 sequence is CASSMGGDRGISLSGANVLTL. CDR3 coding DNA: TGTGCCAGCAGCATGGGGGGAGACAGGGGCATTTCCCTCTCTGGGGCCAACGTCCTGACTCTC.

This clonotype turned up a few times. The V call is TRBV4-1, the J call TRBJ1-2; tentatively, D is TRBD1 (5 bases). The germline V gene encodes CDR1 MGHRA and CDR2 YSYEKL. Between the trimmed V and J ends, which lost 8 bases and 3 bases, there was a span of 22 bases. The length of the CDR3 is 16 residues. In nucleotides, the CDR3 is TGCGCCAGCGGGTCGACAAGGGGAAGGTTGGACTATGGCTACACCTTC. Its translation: CASGSTRGRLDYGYTF.

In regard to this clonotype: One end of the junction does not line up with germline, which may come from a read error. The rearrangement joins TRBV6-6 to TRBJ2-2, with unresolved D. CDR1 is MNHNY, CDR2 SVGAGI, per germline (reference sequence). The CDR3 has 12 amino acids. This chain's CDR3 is CTSILGAGELFF. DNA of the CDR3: TGTACCAGCATCCTAGGTGCCGGGGAGCTGTTTTTT.

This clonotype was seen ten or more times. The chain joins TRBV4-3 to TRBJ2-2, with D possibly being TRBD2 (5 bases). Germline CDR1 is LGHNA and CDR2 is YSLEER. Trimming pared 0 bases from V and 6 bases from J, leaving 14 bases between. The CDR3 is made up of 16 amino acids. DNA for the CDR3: TGCGCCAGCAGCCAAGATTATTGGCCGGAGGCCGGGGAGCTGTTTTTT. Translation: CASSQDYWPEAGELFF.

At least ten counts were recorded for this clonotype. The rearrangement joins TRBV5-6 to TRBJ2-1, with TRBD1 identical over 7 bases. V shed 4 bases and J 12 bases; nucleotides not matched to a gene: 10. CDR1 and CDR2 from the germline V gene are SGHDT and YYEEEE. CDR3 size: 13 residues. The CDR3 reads CASSLQGGLGQFF. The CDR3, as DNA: TGTGCCAGCAGCCTTCAAGGGGGCCTTGGGCAGTTCTTC.

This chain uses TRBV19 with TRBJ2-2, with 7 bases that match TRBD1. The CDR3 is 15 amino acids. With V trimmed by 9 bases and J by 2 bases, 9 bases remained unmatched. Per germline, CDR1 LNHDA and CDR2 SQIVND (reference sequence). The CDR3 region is CASRRGTANTGELFF. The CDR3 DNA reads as TGTGCCAGCAGAAGAGGGACAGCAAACACCGGGGAGCTGTTTTTT.

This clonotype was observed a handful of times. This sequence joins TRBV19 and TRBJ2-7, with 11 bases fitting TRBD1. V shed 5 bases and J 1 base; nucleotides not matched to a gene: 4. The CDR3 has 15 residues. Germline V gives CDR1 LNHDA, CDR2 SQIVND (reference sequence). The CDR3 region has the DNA TGTGCCAGTAGTTTCGGACAGGGGGCTTCCTACGAGCAGTACTTC. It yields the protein CASSFGQGASYEQYF.